One sample yielded the 14 T cell receptor beta chains listed below, sequenced in a study of blood T cell repertoires in COVID-19. Some clones are missing from TCRdb's copy, which holds only in-frame ones; the method was immunoSEQ multiplex PCR. This sample has around 210,000 clones, with roughly 85% found just once. Sample: peripheral blood. These receptors were obtained from a man aged 50 or older with COVID-19, enrolled during active disease.

This clone was counted a few times. The chain recombines TRBV5-1 with TRBJ2-6, with D perhaps matching TRBD1 (6 bases). Trimming took off 4 bases at V and 2 bases at J, with 10 bases between the two ends. CDR1 is SGHRS and CDR2 is YFSETQ in the germline V gene. The CDR3 has 15 amino acids. CDR3 loop: CASSNRQAGANVLTF. CDR3 coding DNA: TGCGCCAGCAGCAACCGACAGGCTGGGGCCAACGTCCTGACTTTC.

This chain links TRBV28 with TRBJ1-5; possibly TRBD1 for D (5 bases). CDR1 is MDHEN and CDR2 is SYDVKM in the germline V gene. There are 19 residues in the CDR3. The V gene lost 6 bases and the J gene lost 0 bases, with 24 bases spanning the gap. In DNA form, the CDR3 reads TGTGCCAGCAGCTCCCTCCCGGGACTTTCCGGAGGTAGCAATCAGCCCCAGCATTTT. Translating gives CASSSLPGLSGGSNQPQHF.

J is TRBJ2-4 and V is TRBV18, with 12 bases fitting TRBD1. CDR1 and CDR2 (germline): KGHSH, LQKENI. V shed 3 bases and J 8 bases; nucleotides not matched to a gene: 5. This CDR3 spans 15 amino acids. CDR3 sequence: CASSPGTGGADIQYF. CDR3 in DNA: TGTGCCAGCTCACCCGGGACAGGGGGCGCAGACATTCAGTACTTC.

V and J are TRBV7-9 and TRBJ2-7; D is unresolved. The CDR3 runs to 14 residues. Germline-derived CDR1 and CDR2 are SEHNR and FQNEAQ (reference sequence). The ends were cut back, 6 bases at V and 1 base at J, with 13 bases in the middle. The CDR3 protein is CASSAQEPSYEQYF. The CDR3 coding sequence is TGTGCCAGCAGTGCCCAGGAACCTTCCTACGAGCAGTACTTC.

The chain uses TRBV28 and TRBJ1-5; D uncertain. V gave up 6 bases and J gave up 0 bases, with 12 bases separating them. CDR3 length: 15 amino acids. Germline loops: CDR1 MDHEN, CDR2 SYDVKM. Here the CDR3 DNA reads TGTGCCAGCAGAGCTTTCTTATTTAGCAATCAGCCCCAGCATTTT. Translating it yields CASRAFLFSNQPQHF.

As DNA, the CDR3 is TGCGCCAGCAGCCAAGGCGCCGGGATTTCTAATGAAAAACTGTTTTTT. This gives the protein CASSQGAGISNEKLFF. This chain uses TRBV4-1 with TRBJ1-4; no definite D call. The CDR3 consists of 16 residues. Trimming shortened V by 1 base and J by 3 bases, and 12 bases separated the two germline ends. Germline-derived CDR1 and CDR2 are MGHRA and YSYEKL.

The CDR3 DNA sequence: TGTGCCAGCAGCTTAGTGGGGGCGGGCCTCACAGATACGCAGTATTTT. This gives the protein CASSLVGAGLTDTQYF. The genes are TRBV11-3 and TRBJ2-3, with a weak D call TRBD1 (6 bases). V was shortened by 1 base and J by 2 bases, with 13 bases between the two germline ends. Germline CDR1 is SGHNT and CDR2 is YENEEA. The length of the CDR3 is 16 residues.

The chain is built from TRBV10-3 and TRBJ2-5; 14 bases line up with TRBD2. Per the germline V gene, CDR1 is ENHRY and CDR2 is SYGVKD. The junction had 5 bases not matched to a gene; V was cut back by 10 bases and J by 4 bases. This CDR3 is 14 amino acids long. In DNA, the CDR3 is TGTGCCACCACCGGGACTAGCGGGGGAGAGACCCAGTACTTC. Translation: CATTGTSGGETQYF.

This sequence joins TRBV12-3 or TRBV12-4 and TRBJ1-2; no definite D call. V lost 8 bases, J lost 0 bases, and 7 bases lay in between. The CDR3 has 12 amino acids. As DNA, the CDR3 is TGTGCCAGCTCCAGGACTAACTATGGCTACACCTTC. It yields the protein CASSRTNYGYTF.

The CDR3 DNA is TGCAGCGTTGCCCCCAACCGACAGGGAGCGCGCACTGAAGCTTTCTTT. This codes for CSVAPNRQGARTEAFF. The genes are TRBV29-1 and TRBJ1-1, with 7 bases fitting TRBD1. Per germline, CDR1 SQVTM and CDR2 ANQGSEA. There are 16 residues in the CDR3. Losses at the gene ends were 4 bases for V and 4 bases for J; bases not matched to a gene: 15.

V and J are TRBV9 and TRBJ2-1; perhaps TRBD1 as D (6 bases). The ends were cut back, 0 bases at V and 4 bases at J, with 11 bases in the middle. Germline CDR1 reads SGDLS; CDR2 reads YYNGEE. The CDR3 is made up of 15 amino acids. This CDR3 reads CASSVDGTPYNEQFF. CDR3 sequence (DNA): TGTGCCAGCAGCGTAGATGGGACACCTTACAATGAGCAGTTCTTC.

The chain recombines TRBV5-1 with TRBJ2-5; tentative D call: TRBD1 (5 bases). This CDR3 is built from 22 residues. Trimming took 0 bases from V and 5 from J, leaving 35 bases between them. CDR1 SGHRS and CDR2 YFSETQ come from the germline V gene. The CDR3 here is CASSLVPRLGPRRRISEETQYF. The DNA for the CDR3 is TGCGCCAGCAGCTTGGTTCCCCGGCTGGGGCCTCGGCGGCGCATTTCGGAGGAGACCCAGTACTTC.

V and J are TRBV29-1 and TRBJ2-7, with 9 bases fitting TRBD1. The CDR3 loop spans 12 amino acids. The V segment lost 7 bases and the J segment 2 bases; nucleotides outside the gene matches: 3. From germline, CDR1 is SQVTM and CDR2 ANQGSEA. Written as DNA, the CDR3 is TGCAGCGGCGGGACAGGGCCCTACGAGCAGTACTTC. Protein: CSGGTGPYEQYF.

The chain recombines TRBV27 with TRBJ1-5, with 8 bases aligning to TRBD1. J lost 4 bases, V lost 5 bases, and 7 bases had no gene match. CDR1 MNHEY and CDR2 SMNVEV come from the germline V gene (reference sequence). This CDR3 contains 15 residues. The CDR3 region has the DNA TGTGCCAGCAGTCACCAGGGGGCTGTAAATCAGCCCCAGCATTTT. Amino acid sequence: CASSHQGAVNQPQHF.